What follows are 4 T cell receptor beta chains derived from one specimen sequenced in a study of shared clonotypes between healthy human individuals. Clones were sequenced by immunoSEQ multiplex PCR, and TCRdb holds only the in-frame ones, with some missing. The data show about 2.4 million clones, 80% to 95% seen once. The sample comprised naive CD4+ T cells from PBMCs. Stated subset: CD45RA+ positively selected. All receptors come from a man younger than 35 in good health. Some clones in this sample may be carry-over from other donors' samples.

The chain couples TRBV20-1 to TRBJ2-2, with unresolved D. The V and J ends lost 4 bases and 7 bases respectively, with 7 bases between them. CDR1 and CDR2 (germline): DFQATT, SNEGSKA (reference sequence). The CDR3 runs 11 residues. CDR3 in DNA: TGCAGTGCTACCCACTACGGGGAGCTGTTTTTT. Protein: CSATHYGELFF.

The CDR3 DNA reads as TGTGCCAGCAGCAGGGGGGACCTCGGGAAACAAGAGACCCAGTACTTC. This sequence encodes CASSRGDLGKQETQYF. This chain uses TRBV5-6 with TRBJ2-5; D is tentatively TRBD1 or TRBD2 (6 bases each). This CDR3 has 16 amino acids. V was trimmed by 4 bases and J by 2 bases, leaving 18 bases between them. Looked up from germline, CDR1 is SGHDT and CDR2 is YYEEEE.

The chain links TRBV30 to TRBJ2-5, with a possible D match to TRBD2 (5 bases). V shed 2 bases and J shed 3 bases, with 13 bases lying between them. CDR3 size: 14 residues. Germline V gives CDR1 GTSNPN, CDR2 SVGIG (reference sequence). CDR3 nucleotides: TGTGCCTGGAGTCCCGGACTTGGGAAAGAGACCCAGTACTTC. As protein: CAWSPGLGKETQYF.

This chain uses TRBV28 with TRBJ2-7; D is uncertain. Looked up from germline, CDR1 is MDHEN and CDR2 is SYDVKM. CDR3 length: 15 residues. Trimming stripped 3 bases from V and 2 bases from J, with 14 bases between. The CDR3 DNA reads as TGTGCCAGCAGTTTTGGCTCTAGGGTGACCTACGAGCAGTACTTC. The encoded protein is CASSFGSRVTYEQYF.